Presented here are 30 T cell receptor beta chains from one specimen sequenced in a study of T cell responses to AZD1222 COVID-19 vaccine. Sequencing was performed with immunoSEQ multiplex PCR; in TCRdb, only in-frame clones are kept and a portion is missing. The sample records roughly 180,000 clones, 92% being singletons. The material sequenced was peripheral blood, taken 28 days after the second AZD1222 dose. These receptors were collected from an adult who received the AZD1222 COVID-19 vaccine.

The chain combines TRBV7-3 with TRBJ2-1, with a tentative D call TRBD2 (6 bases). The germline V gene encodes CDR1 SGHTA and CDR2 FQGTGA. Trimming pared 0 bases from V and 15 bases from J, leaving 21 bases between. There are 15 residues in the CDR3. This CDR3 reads CASSLTSGAGTYLFF. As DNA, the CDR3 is TGTGCCAGCAGCTTAACCTCTGGGGCCGGGACTTACCTGTTCTTC.

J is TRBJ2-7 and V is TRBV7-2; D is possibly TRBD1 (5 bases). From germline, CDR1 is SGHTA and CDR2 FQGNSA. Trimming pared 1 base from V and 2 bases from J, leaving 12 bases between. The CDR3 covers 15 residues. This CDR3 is CASSLDRQGAYEQYF. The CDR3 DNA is TGTGCCAGCAGCTTAGATCGCCAGGGTGCCTACGAGCAGTACTTC.

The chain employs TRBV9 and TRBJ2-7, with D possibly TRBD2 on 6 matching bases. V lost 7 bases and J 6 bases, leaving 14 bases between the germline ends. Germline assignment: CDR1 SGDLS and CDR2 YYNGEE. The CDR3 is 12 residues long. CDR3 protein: CASGLQDSEQYF. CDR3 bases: TGTGCCAGCGGACTACAAGACAGCGAGCAGTACTTC.

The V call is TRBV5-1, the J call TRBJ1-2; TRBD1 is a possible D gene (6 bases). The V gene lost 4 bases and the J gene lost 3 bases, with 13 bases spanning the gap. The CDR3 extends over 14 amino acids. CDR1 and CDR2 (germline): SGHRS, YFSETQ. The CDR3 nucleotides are TGCGCCAGCAGCCCTGAGGGGGGGGACTATGGCTACACCTTC. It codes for CASSPEGGDYGYTF.

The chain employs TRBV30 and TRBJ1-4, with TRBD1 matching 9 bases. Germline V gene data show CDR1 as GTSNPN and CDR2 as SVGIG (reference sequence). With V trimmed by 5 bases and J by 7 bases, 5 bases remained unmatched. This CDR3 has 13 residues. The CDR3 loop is CAWSTGGGEKLFF. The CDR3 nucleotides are TGTGCCTGGTCTACAGGGGGCGGTGAAAAACTGTTTTTT.

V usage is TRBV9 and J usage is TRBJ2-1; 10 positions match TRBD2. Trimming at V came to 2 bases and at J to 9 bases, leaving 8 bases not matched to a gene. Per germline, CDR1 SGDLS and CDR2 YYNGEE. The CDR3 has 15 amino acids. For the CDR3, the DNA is TGTGCCAGCAGCGTCTCTAGCGGGAGCATCGGTGAGCAGTTCTTC. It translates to CASSVSSGSIGEQFF.

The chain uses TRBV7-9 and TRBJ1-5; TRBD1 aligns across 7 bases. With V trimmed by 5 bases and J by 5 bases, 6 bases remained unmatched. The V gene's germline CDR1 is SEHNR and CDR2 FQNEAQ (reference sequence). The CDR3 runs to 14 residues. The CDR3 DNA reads TGTGCCAGCAGCCCGGGACAGCTGTATCAGCCCCAGCATTTT. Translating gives CASSPGQLYQPQHF.

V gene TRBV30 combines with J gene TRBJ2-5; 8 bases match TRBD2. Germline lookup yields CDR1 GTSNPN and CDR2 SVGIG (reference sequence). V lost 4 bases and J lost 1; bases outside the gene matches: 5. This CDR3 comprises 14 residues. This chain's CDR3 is CAWNKAGAQETQYF. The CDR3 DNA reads TGTGCCTGGAATAAAGCGGGGGCCCAAGAGACCCAGTACTTC.

The CDR3 is CASMGDSYEQYF. The CDR3 DNA sequence: TGTGCCAGCATGGGCGATTCCTACGAGCAGTACTTC. The rearrangement uses TRBV2 and TRBJ2-7; D ambiguous. The V gene's germline CDR1 is SNHLY and CDR2 FYNNEI. The ends were cut back, 7 bases at V and 1 base at J, with 8 bases in the middle. The CDR3 has 12 residues. The full variable domain, with the rest looked up from reference TRBV2 and TRBJ2-7, is EPEVTQTPSHQVTQMGQEVILRCVPISNHLYFYWYRQILGQKVEFLVSFYNNEISEKSEIFDDQFSVERPDGSNFTLKIRSTKLEDSAMYFCASMGDSYEQYFGPGTRLTVT.

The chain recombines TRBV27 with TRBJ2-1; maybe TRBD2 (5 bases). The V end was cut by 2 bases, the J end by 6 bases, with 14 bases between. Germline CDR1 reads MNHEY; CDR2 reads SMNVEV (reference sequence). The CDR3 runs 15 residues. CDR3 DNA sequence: TGTGCCAGCAGTTTAGGGCTAGCTGGTCGCAATGAGCAGTTCTTC. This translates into CASSLGLAGRNEQFF.

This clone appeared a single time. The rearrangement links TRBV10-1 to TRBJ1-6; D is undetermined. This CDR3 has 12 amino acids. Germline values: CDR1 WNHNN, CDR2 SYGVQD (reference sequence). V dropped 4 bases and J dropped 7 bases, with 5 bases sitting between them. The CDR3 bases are TGCGCCAGCAGTGTTTGGAATTCACCCCTCCACTTT. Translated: CASSVWNSPLHF.

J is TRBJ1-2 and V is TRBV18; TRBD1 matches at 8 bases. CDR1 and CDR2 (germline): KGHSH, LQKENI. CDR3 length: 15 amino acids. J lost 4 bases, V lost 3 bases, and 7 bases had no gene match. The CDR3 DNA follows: TGTGCCAGCTCACCCCAACCGACAGGGGTCTATGGCTACACCTTC. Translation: CASSPQPTGVYGYTF.

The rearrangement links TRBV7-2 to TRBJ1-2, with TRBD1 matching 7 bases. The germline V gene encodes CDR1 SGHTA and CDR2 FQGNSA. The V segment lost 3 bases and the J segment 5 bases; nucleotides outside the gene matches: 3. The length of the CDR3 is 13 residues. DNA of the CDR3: TGTGCCAGCAGCTTGGGACAGTCGTATGGCTACACCTTC. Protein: CASSLGQSYGYTF. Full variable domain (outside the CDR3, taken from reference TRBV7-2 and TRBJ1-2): GAGVSQSPSNKVTEKGKDVELRCDPISGHTALYWYRQSLGQGLEFLIYFQGNSAPDKSGLPSDRFSAERTGGSVSTLTIQRTQQEDSAVYLCASSLGQSYGYTFGSGTRLTVV.

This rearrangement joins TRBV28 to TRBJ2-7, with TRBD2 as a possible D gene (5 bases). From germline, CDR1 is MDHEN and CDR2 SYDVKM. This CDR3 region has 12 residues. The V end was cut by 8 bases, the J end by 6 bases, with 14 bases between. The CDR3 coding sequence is TGTGCCAGCCTTACCCCAGGAGGCGAGCAGTACTTC. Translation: CASLTPGGEQYF.

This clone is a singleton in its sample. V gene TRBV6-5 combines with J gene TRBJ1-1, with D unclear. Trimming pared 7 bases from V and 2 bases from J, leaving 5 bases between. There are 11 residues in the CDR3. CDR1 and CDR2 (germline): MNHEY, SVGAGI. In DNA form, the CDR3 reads TGTGCCAGCATCAGTAACACTGAAGCTTTCTTT. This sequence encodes CASISNTEAFF.

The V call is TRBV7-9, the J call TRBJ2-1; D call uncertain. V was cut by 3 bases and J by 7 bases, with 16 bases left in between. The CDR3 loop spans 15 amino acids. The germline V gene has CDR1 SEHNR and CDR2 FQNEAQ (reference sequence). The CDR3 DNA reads TGTGCCAGCAGCTTTTCCCGGGCCTTTTCAAATGAGCAGTTCTTC. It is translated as CASSFSRAFSNEQFF.

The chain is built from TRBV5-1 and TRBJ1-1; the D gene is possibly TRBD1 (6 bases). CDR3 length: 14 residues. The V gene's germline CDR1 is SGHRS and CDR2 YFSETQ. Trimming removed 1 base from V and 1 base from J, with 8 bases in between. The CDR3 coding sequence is TGCGCCAGCAGCTTGTGGGGGGCGAACACTGAAGCTTTCTTT. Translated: CASSLWGANTEAFF.

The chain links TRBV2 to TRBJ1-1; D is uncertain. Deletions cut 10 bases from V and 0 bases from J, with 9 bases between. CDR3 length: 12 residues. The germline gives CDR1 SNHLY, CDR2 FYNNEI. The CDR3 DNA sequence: TGTGCCACCCACCGCTTGAACACTGAAGCTTTCTTT. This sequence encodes CATHRLNTEAFF.

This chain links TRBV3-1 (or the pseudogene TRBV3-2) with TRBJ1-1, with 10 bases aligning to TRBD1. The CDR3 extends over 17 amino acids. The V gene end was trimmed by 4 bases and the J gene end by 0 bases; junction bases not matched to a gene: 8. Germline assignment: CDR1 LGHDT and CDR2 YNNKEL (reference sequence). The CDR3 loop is CASSRRTGGFMNTEAFF. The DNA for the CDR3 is TGTGCCAGCAGCCGGAGGACAGGGGGGTTTATGAACACTGAAGCTTTCTTT.

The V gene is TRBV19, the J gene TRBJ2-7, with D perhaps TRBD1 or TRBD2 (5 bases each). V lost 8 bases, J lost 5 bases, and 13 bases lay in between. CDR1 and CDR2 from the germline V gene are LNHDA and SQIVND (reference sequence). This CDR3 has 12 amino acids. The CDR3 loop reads CASASWGNEQYF. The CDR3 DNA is TGTGCCAGTGCTTCTTGGGGGAACGAGCAGTACTTC.

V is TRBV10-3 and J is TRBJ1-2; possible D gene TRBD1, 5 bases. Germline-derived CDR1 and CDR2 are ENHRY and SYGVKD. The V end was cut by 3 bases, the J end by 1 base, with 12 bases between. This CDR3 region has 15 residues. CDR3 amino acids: CAISDQFDSNYGYTF. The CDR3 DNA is TGTGCCATCAGTGATCAATTTGACAGTAACTATGGCTACACCTTC.

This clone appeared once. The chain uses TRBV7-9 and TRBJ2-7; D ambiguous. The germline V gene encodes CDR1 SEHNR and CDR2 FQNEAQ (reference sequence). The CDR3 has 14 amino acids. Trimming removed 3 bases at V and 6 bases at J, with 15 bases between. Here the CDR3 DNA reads TGTGCCAGCAGCTTGCTCGCGGTGGGCGGCGAGCAGTACTTC. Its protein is CASSLLAVGGEQYF.

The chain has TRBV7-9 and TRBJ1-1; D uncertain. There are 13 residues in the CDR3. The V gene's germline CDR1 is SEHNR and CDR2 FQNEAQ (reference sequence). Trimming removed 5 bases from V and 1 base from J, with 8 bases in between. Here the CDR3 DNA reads TGTGCCAGCAGCCCACCCAGGAACACTGAAGCTTTCTTT. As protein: CASSPPRNTEAFF. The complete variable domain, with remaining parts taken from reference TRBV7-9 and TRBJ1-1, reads DTGVSQNPRHKITKRGQNVTFRCDPISEHNRLYWYRQTLGQGPEFLTYFQNEAQLEKSRLLSDRFSAERPKGSFSTLEIQRTEQGDSAMYLCASSPPRNTEAFFGQGTRLTVV.

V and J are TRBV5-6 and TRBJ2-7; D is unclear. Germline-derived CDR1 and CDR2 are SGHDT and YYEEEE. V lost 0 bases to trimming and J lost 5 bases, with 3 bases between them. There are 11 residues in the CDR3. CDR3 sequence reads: CASSLEDEQYF. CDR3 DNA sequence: TGTGCCAGCAGCTTGGAGGACGAGCAGTACTTC.

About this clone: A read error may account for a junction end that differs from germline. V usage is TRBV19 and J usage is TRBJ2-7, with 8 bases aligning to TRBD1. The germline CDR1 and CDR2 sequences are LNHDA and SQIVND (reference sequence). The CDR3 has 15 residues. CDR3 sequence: CASSIAVGQGWGQNF. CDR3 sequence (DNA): TGTGCCAGTAGTATAGCGGTAGGACAGGGATGGGGCCAGAACTTC.

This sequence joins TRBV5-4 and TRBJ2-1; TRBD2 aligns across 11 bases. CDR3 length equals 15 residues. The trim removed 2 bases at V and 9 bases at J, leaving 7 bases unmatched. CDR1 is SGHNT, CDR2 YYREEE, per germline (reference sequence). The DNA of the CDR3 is TGTGCCAGCAGCTTCCTAGCGGGGGGACCTGGTGAGCAGTTCTTC. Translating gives CASSFLAGGPGEQFF.

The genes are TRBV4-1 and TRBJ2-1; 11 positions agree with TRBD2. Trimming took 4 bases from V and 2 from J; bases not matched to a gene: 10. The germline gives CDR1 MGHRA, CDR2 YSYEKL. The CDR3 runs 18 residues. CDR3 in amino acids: CASSPGLAAPPPYNEQFF. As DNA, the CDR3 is TGCGCCAGCAGCCCGGGACTAGCGGCACCCCCACCCTACAATGAGCAGTTCTTC.

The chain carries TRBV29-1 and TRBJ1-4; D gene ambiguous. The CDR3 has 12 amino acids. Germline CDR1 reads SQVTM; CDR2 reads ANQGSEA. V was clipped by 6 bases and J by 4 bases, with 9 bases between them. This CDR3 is CSVGRNNEKLFF. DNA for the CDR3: TGCAGCGTGGGGAGGAATAATGAAAAACTGTTTTTT.

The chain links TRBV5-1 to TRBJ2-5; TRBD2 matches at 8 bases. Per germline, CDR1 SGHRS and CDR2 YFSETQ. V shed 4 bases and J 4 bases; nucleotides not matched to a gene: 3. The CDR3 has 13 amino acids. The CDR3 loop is CASSPGGGETQYF. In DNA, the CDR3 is TGCGCCAGCAGCCCCGGGGGGGGAGAGACCCAGTACTTC.

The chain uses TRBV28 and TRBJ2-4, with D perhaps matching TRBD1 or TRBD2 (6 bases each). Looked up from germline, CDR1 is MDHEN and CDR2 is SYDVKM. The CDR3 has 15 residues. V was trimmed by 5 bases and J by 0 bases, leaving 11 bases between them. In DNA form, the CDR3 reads TGTGCCAGCAGTCCCTGGGGGGCAGCCAAAAACATTCAGTACTTC. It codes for CASSPWGAAKNIQYF.